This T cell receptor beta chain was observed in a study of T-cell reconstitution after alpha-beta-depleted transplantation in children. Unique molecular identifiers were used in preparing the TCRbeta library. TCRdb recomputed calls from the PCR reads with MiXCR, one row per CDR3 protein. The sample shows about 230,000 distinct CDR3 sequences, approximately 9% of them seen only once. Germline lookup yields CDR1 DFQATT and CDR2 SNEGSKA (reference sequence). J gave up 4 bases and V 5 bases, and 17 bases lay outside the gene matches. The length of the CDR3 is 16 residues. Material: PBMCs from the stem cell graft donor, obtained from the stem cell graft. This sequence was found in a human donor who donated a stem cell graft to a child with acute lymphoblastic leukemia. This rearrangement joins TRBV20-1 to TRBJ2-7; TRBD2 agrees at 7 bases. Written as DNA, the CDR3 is TGCAGTGCTGGGACTCCGCAACCGGGAGGCATGTACGAGCAGTACTTC. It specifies CSAGTPQPGGMYEQYF.